This entry is about one TCR beta chain. Its target is not known. This CDR3 is 15 amino acids long. Germline V gene lookup returns CDR1 LNHDA and CDR2 SQIVND (reference sequence). Deletions cut 2 bases from V and 7 bases from J, with 15 bases between. The source of the sample is a study of T cell responses to AZD1222 COVID-19 vaccine. General study findings and limits: Only 5 or 6 AZD1222 recipients were seropositive at baseline. Within unmutated variant regions lay the reported targets of nearly half of spike-specific TCRs.

Produced via immunoSEQ multiplex PCR; TCRdb's table is partial and in-frame only. The sample carries about 140,000 clones, about 91% recorded once. The TCR comes from an adult in good health. The sample in question was peripheral blood, obtained on day 0 of AZD1222 vaccination. J is TRBJ1-5 and V is TRBV19; TRBD1 might be the D (6 bases). The CDR3 DNA follows: TGTGCCAGTAGTATACAGAGCGGGGGCCGGCAGCCCCAGCATTTT. This encodes CASSIQSGGRQPQHF.